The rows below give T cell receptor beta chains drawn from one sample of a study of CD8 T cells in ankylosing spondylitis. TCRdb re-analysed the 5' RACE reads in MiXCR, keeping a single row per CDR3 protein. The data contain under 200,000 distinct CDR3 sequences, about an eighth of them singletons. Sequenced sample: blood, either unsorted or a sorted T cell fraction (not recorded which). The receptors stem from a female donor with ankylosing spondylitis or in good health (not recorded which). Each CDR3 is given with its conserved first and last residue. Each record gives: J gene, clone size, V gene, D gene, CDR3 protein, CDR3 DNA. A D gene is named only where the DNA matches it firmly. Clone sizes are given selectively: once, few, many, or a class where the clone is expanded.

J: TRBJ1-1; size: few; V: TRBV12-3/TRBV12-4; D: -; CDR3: CASSLAALNTEAFF; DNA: TGTGCCAGCAGTTTGGCGGCACTGAACACTGAAGCTTTCTTT
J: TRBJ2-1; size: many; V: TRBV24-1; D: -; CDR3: CATSVKKWGTTYNEQFF; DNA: TGTGCCACCAGTGTCAAAAAATGGGGTACAACCTACAATGAGCAGTTCTTC
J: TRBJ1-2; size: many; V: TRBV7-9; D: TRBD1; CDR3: CASSPTSDRERNYGYTF; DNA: TGTGCCAGCAGCCCTACGAGCGACAGGGAACGCAACTATGGCTACACCTTC
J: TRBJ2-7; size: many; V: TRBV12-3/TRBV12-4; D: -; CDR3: CASSFTRYEQYF; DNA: TGTGCCAGCAGTTTCACCCGCTACGAGCAGTACTTC
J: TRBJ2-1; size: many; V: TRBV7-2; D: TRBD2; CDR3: CASSSFSGRASNEQFF; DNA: TGTGCCAGCAGCTCCTTTAGCGGGAGGGCCTCCAATGAGCAGTTCTTC
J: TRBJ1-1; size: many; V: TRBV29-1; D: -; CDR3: CSVLRGTEAFF; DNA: TGCAGCGTCCTCAGGGGCACTGAAGCTTTCTTT
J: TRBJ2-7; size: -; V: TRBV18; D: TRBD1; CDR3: CASSLGTRTGGEYF; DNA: TGTGCCAGCTCACTGGGAACAAGGACAGGGGGCGAGTACTTC
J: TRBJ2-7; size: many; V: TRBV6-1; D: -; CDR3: CASSEAGNLYEQYF; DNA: TGTGCCAGCAGTGAGGCAGGGAATCTCTACGAGCAGTACTTC
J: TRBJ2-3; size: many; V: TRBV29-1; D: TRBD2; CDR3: CSVAGGLAGGPDTQYF; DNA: TGCAGCGTTGCCGGGGGACTAGCGGGAGGGCCAGATACGCAGTATTTT
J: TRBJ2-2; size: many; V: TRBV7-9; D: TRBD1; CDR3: CASSGQGTGELFF; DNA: TGTGCCAGCAGCGGACAGGGTACCGGGGAGCTGTTTTTT
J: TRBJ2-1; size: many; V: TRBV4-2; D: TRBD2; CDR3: CASNVAGGGNEQFF; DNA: TGTGCCAGCAATGTAGCGGGAGGAGGCAATGAGCAGTTCTTC
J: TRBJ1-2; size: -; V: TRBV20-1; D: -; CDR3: CGARESPSSVGYTF; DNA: TGCGGTGCTAGAGAATCCCCCTCGTCTGTTGGCTACACCTTC